The 8 T cell receptor beta chains listed next were all sequenced from one sample in a study of Ad26.COV2.S vaccination and SARS-CoV-2 variants. This table comes from immunoSEQ multiplex PCR, and its TCRdb copy is limited to in-frame clones, with some not included. Here the sample spans 380,000 or so clones, 83% being singletons. This sample's treatment: roughly 20 received Ad26.COV2.S at low or high dose, single or two shots; several received placebo; per-sample allocation not given. Samples analyzed were those drawn on day 63 after the first vaccine or placebo injection. Source: peripheral blood, taken in a trial of Ad26.COV2.S vaccine versus placebo. Receptors originate from a person between 18 and 65 years old who received the Ad26.COV2.S COVID-19 vaccine or a placebo.

The chain couples TRBV21-1 to TRBJ2-7; the D call TRBD1 from the table was never checked on the DNA. TRBV21-1 corresponds to a pseudogene. The CDR3 spans 14 residues. CDR3 residues: CASSFEGASYEQYF. The CDR3 DNA is TGTGCCAGTTCGTTCGAGGGGGCGTCCTACGAGCAGTACTTC.

This clone appeared a few times. The chain has TRBV5-5 and TRBJ1-6; D unclear. The CDR3 has 11 residues. The V end lost 2 bases, the J end lost 10 bases, and 4 bases lay between the germline ends. Germline lookup yields CDR1 SGHKS and CDR2 YYEKEE (reference sequence). The CDR3 region has the DNA TGTGCCAGCAGCTTATCATCACCCCTCCACTTT. Its protein is CASSLSSPLHF.

V is TRBV7-3 and J is TRBJ2-2, with D possibly being TRBD1 (7 bases). This CDR3 has 16 amino acids. Germline V lookup: CDR1 SGHTA, CDR2 FQGTGA. The V end was cut by 5 bases, the J end by 3 bases, with 16 bases between. CDR3 sequence: CASSDRGRGDTGELFF. For the CDR3, the DNA is TGTGCCAGCAGCGATAGGGGGCGGGGAGACACCGGGGAGCTGTTTTTT. Combining the CDR3 with reference TRBV7-3 and TRBJ2-2 gives the whole variable domain GAGVSQTPSNKVTEKGKYVELRCDPISGHTALYWYRQSLGQGPEFLIYFQGTGAADDSGLPNDRFFAVRPEGSVSTLKIQRTERGDSAVYLCASSDRGRGDTGELFFGEGSRLTVL.

The chain recombines TRBV4-1 with TRBJ2-7; the D gene is possibly TRBD2 (5 bases). Germline V gene lookup returns CDR1 MGHRA and CDR2 YSYEKL. The CDR3 contains 15 residues. V was shortened by 1 base and J by 4 bases, with 14 bases between the two germline ends. The CDR3 reads CASSQGVLGGYEQYF. CDR3 DNA sequence: TGCGCCAGCAGCCAAGGAGTTTTGGGCGGGTACGAGCAGTACTTC.

This chain connects TRBV5-5 to TRBJ1-2, with 11 bases lining up with TRBD1. The CDR3 spans 14 residues. Losses at the gene ends were 6 bases for V and 2 bases for J; bases not matched to a gene: 3. Germline V gives CDR1 SGHKS, CDR2 YYEKEE (reference sequence). CDR3 bases: TGTGCCAGCACCAGGGACAGGGGGAACTATGGCTACACCTTC. Its protein is CASTRDRGNYGYTF.

This clone was recorded once. The rearrangement joins TRBV7-9 to TRBJ2-3; no reliable D call. CDR3 length: 15 amino acids. The germline V gene has CDR1 SEHNR and CDR2 FQNEAQ (reference sequence). V was cut by 1 base and J by 3 bases, with 11 bases left in between. CDR3 protein: CASSLEGGFTDTQYF. In nucleotides, the CDR3 is TGTGCCAGCAGCTTAGAGGGCGGCTTTACAGATACGCAGTATTTT.

The V call is TRBV30, the J call TRBJ1-6; 7 nucleotides align to TRBD1. This CDR3 is built from 14 residues. The J segment lost 7 bases and the V segment lost 4 bases, leaving 7 bases of the junction unmatched. CDR1 and CDR2 from the germline V gene are GTSNPN and SVGIG (reference sequence). The CDR3 sequence: CAWTRDRLNSPLHF. CDR3 coding DNA: TGTGCCTGGACTAGGGACAGATTAAATTCACCCCTCCACTTT.

This sequence joins TRBV5-1 and TRBJ1-1; TRBD1 might be the D (5 bases). Germline V lookup: CDR1 SGHRS, CDR2 YFSETQ. V was pared by 6 bases and J by 0 bases, with 12 bases between. This CDR3 region has 14 residues. The CDR3 spells CASTGGYVNTEAFF. CDR3 nucleotide sequence: TGCGCCAGCACCGGGGGGTACGTGAACACTGAAGCTTTCTTT.